These 16 T cell receptor beta chains were all obtained from the same sample, sequenced in a study of shared clonotypes between healthy human individuals (dated by TCRdb to 2020 to 2022). The protocol used for the library was the immunoSEQ multiplex PCR assay. TCRdb obtained this table from immuneACCESS and retained in-frame rearrangements with V and J assigned. These tables miss some clones; where compared with another copy, unresolved V genes account for less than half of the shortfall, and the remainder is unexplained. Counted in this sample were under 1,100,000 clones; approximately 80% of them appeared once. The ten largest clones take up under 0.8% of the sample. The sequenced sample was memory CD4+ T cells from PBMCs. The cell subset or site label, as the study defines it: CD45RA-negative fraction. The receptor set was obtained from a man between 18 and 35 years old in good health. Some clones in this sample may be carry-over from other donors' samples.

This clone occurred a few times. The chain is built from TRBV27 and TRBJ2-7; no definite D call. The CDR3 has 15 residues. The germline CDR1 and CDR2 sequences are MNHEY and SMNVEV (reference sequence). The V and J ends lost 5 bases and 0 bases respectively, with 14 bases between them. The CDR3 DNA sequence: TGTGCCAGCAGTCCCGCGACCCTGAGCTCCTACGAGCAGTACTTC. Translating gives CASSPATLSSYEQYF.

This clone was picked up one time. V and J are TRBV30 and TRBJ1-4, with 8 bases fitting TRBD1. This CDR3 region has 15 residues. Germline-derived CDR1 and CDR2 are GTSNPN and SVGIG (reference sequence). The ends lost 1 base at V and 7 bases at J; junction bases unmatched: 8. CDR3 coding DNA: TGTGCCTGGAGTGCCGGGACAGGAGGTAGTGAAAAACTGTTTTTT. Translation gives CAWSAGTGGSEKLFF.

The rearrangement links TRBV5-1 to TRBJ2-3, with D maybe TRBD2 (5 bases). CDR3 length: 16 amino acids. V was clipped by 4 bases and J by 4 bases, with 19 bases between them. Germline assignment: CDR1 SGHRS and CDR2 YFSETQ. The CDR3 here is CASSPGTSIRADTQYF. DNA for the CDR3: TGCGCCAGCAGCCCGGGAACCTCTATTCGGGCAGATACGCAGTATTTT.

The rearrangement joins TRBV28 to TRBJ1-1; possible D gene TRBD1, 5 bases. The CDR3 runs to 16 residues. Germline V gene sequence: CDR1 MDHEN, CDR2 SYDVKM. V lost 3 bases, J lost 4 bases, and 18 bases lay in between. The CDR3 DNA follows: TGTGCCAGCAGTTTCCGGGAGTTAGGGGAGAGCACTGAAGCTTTCTTT. Translation gives CASSFRELGESTEAFF.

The chain is built from TRBV6-6 and TRBJ2-5, with D possibly called TRBD1 or TRBD2 (5 bases each). CDR3 length: 16 amino acids. The ends were cut back, 4 bases at V and 1 base at J, with 16 bases in the middle. Germline V gene lookup returns CDR1 MNHNY and CDR2 SVGAGI (reference sequence). CDR3 sequence reads: CASSSRQRGSQETQYF. For the CDR3, the DNA is TGTGCCAGCAGTTCCCGACAGCGAGGGTCCCAAGAGACCCAGTACTTC.

The CDR3 here is CASSLDERGLHTDTQYF. The CDR3 DNA follows: TGTGCCAGCAGCTTAGACGAAAGGGGGCTCCATACAGATACGCAGTATTTT. The V and J genes are TRBV7-6 and TRBJ2-3; 7 bases line up with TRBD1. The V gene end was trimmed by 1 base and the J gene end by 3 bases; junction bases not matched to a gene: 10. There are 17 residues in the CDR3. In germline, CDR1 is SGHVS, CDR2 FNYEAQ.

The V call is TRBV7-9, the J call TRBJ1-3, with D perhaps TRBD1 (5 bases). Per the germline V gene, CDR1 is SEHNR and CDR2 is FQNEAQ (reference sequence). The V end was cut by 3 bases, the J end by 10 bases, with 16 bases between. The CDR3 contains 14 residues. CDR3 DNA: TGTGCCAGCAGCTTGGGTCGACAGTTAGGGACCATATATTTT. It encodes CASSLGRQLGTIYF. Full variable domain (rest looked up from reference TRBV7-9 and TRBJ1-3): DTGVSQNPRHKITKRGQNVTFRCDPISEHNRLYWYRQTLGQGPEFLTYFQNEAQLEKSRLLSDRFSAERPKGSFSTLEIQRTEQGDSAMYLCASSLGRQLGTIYFGEGSWLTVV.

This clone has ten or more counts. The junction departs from germline at one end; a sequencing error may be responsible. The rearrangement joins TRBV29-1 to TRBJ1-3, with D tentatively TRBD1 (5 bases). From germline, CDR1 is SQVTM and CDR2 ANQGSEA. CDR3 length: 13 amino acids. The CDR3 region is CSARQSSGNTIYF. In DNA, the CDR3 is TGCAGCGCCCGACAGTCCTCTGGGAACACCATATATTTT.

This clone showed up just a few times. The chain couples TRBV28 to TRBJ2-5; D not certain. The germline V and J ends were trimmed by 8 bases and 1 base, with 8 bases remaining between them. Germline V gene sequence: CDR1 MDHEN, CDR2 SYDVKM. This CDR3 comprises 12 residues. CDR3 residues: CASAWSQETQYF. Written as DNA, the CDR3 is TGTGCCAGCGCTTGGTCCCAAGAGACCCAGTACTTC.

This clone was seen a single time. This sequence joins TRBV28 and TRBJ2-5, with TRBD2 identical over 7 bases. V was clipped by 3 bases and J by 5 bases; unmatched bases: 12. The CDR3 runs to 16 residues. Germline values: CDR1 MDHEN, CDR2 SYDVKM. CDR3 nucleotide sequence: TGTGCCAGCAGTTTGGGCGGGGCGGGAGTTGCGGAGACCCAGTACTTC. This gives the protein CASSLGGAGVAETQYF.

The CDR3 bases are TGTGCCAGCCGAGGACGGGACAGGGCCTATGGCTACACCTTC. Its translation: CASRGRDRAYGYTF. The V gene is TRBV7-9, the J gene TRBJ1-2; TRBD1 matches 9 bases. Trimming took 8 bases from V and 4 from J; bases not matched to a gene: 8. The CDR3 extends over 14 amino acids. Per the germline V gene, CDR1 is SEHNR and CDR2 is FQNEAQ (reference sequence).

This chain joins TRBV11-2 and TRBJ2-7, with a tentative D call TRBD2 (6 bases). The V and J ends lost 5 bases and 2 bases respectively, with 13 bases between them. Germline V gene lookup returns CDR1 SGHAT and CDR2 FQNNGV. This CDR3 contains 14 residues. The CDR3 region is CASSRGLQTYEQYF. The CDR3 nucleotides read TGTGCCAGCAGCCGGGGACTTCAGACCTACGAGCAGTACTTC.

The rearrangement uses TRBV28 and TRBJ1-2, with D perhaps matching TRBD1 (5 bases). V shed 6 bases and J shed 4 bases, with 15 bases lying between them. The CDR3 length is 14 residues. Germline lookup yields CDR1 MDHEN and CDR2 SYDVKM. The CDR3, as DNA: TGTGCCAGCAGGGTTCACGGGGGGAGCTATGGCTACACCTTC. Translated, it gives CASRVHGGSYGYTF.

The chain carries TRBV27 and TRBJ2-5, with D possibly being TRBD2 (6 bases). With 7 bases removed from V and 3 bases from J, the gap between germline ends came to 15 bases. Germline V gives CDR1 MNHEY, CDR2 SMNVEV (reference sequence). CDR3 size: 14 residues. CDR3 DNA sequence: TGTGCCAGCAACCCCGGACTATCTAAAGAGACCCAGTACTTC. It is translated as CASNPGLSKETQYF.

This chain connects TRBV2 to TRBJ2-1; D is ambiguous. V was trimmed by 8 bases and J by 2 bases, leaving 10 bases between them. CDR3 length equals 13 residues. Looked up from germline, CDR1 is SNHLY and CDR2 is FYNNEI. CDR3 DNA sequence: TGTGCCAGCCCCCCAGAGACCTACAATGAGCAGTTCTTC. This translates into CASPPETYNEQFF. The variable domain in full, with the rest retrieved from reference TRBV2 and TRBJ2-1, is EPEVTQTPSHQVTQMGQEVILRCVPISNHLYFYWYRQILGQKVEFLVSFYNNEISEKSEIFDDQFSVERPDGSNFTLKIRSTKLEDSAMYFCASPPETYNEQFFGPGTRLTVL.

The chain joins TRBV4-2 to TRBJ1-2, with TRBD1 identical over 9 bases. Losses at the gene ends were 4 bases for V and 2 bases for J; bases not matched to a gene: 11. Germline CDR1 LGHNA, CDR2 YNFKEQ. CDR3 length equals 17 residues. CDR3: CASSPRSGTGRNYGYTF. The CDR3 nucleotides are TGTGCCAGCAGCCCGCGATCTGGGACAGGGAGAAACTATGGCTACACCTTC.